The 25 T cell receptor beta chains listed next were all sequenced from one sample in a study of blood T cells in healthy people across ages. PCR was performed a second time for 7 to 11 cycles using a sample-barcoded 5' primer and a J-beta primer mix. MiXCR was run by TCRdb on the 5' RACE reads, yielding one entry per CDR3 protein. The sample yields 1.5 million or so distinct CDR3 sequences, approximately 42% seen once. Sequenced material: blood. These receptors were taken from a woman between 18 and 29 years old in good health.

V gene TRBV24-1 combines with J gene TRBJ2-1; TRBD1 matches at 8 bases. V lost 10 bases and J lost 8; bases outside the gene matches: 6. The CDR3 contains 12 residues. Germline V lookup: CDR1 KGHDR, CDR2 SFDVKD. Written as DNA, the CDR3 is TGTGCCACTCGACAGGGGAACGATGAGCAGTTCTTC. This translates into CATRQGNDEQFF.

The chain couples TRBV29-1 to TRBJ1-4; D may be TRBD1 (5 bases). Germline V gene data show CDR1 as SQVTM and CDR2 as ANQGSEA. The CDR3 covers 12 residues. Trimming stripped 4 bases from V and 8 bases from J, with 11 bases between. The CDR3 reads CSVGQGLEKLFF. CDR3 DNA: TGCAGCGTTGGGCAGGGTCTCGAAAAACTGTTTTTT. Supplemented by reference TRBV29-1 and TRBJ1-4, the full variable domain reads SAVISQKPSRDICQRGTSLTIQCQVDSQVTMMFWYRQQPGQSLTLIATANQGSEATYESGFVIDKFPISRPNLTFSTLTVSNMSPEDSSIYLCSVGQGLEKLFFGSGTQLSVL.

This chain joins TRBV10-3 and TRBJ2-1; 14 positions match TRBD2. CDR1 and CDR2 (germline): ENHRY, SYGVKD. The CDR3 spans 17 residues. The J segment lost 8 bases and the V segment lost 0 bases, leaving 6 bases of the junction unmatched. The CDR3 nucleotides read TGTGCCATCAGTGAGTCGACTAGCGGGAGGGTTGAGGATGAGCAGTTCTTC. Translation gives CAISESTSGRVEDEQFF.

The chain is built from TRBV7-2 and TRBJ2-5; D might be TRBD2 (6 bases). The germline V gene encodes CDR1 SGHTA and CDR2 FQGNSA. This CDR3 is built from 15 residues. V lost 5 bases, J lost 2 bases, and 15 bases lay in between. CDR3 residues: CASSRRGLSQETQYF. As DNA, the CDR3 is TGTGCCAGCAGCCGAAGGGGACTCTCGCAAGAGACCCAGTACTTC.

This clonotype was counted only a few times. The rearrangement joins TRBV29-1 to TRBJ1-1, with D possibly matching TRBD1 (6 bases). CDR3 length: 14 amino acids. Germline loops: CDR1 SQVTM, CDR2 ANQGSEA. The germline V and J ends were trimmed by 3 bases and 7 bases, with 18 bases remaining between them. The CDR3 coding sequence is TGCAGCGTTGATCCGGGGGACATTCCCAATGAAGCTTTCTTT. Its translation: CSVDPGDIPNEAFF.

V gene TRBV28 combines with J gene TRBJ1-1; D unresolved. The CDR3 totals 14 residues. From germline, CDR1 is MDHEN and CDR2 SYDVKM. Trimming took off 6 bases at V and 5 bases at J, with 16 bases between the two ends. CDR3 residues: CASSYGPIRTEAFF. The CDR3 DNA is TGTGCCAGCAGCTACGGACCGATCAGGACTGAAGCTTTCTTT.

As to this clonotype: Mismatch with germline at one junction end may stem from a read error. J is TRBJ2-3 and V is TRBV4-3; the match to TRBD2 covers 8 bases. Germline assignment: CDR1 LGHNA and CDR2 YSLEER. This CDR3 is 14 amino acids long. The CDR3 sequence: CASSPRQAGDAQYF. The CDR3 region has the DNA TGCGCCAGCAGCCCTCGACAAGCGGGAGATGCGCAGTATTTT.

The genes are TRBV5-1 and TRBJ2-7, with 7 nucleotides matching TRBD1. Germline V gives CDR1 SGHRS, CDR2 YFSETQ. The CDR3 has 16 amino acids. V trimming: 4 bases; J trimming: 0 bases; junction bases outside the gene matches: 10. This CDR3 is CASSITPTGASYEQYF. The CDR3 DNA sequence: TGCGCCAGCAGCATCACTCCAACAGGGGCCTCCTACGAGCAGTACTTC.

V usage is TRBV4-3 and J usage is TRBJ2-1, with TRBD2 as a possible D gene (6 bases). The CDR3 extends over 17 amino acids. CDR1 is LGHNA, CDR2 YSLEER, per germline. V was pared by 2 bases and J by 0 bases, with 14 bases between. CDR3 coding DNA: TGCGCCAGCAGCCAAATGGCGGCGGGGAACTCCTACAATGAGCAGTTCTTC. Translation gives CASSQMAAGNSYNEQFF.

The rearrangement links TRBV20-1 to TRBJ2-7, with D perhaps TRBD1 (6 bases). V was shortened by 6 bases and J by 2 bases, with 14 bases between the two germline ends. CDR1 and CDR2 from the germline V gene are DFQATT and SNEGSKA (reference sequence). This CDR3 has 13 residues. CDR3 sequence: CSAEGQKPYEQYF. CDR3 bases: TGCAGTGCCGAAGGACAGAAACCCTACGAGCAGTACTTC.

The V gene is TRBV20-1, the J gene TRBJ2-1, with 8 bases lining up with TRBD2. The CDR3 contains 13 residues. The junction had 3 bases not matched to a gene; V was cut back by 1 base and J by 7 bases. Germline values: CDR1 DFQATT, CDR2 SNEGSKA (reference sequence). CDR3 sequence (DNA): TGCAGTGCTAGAGGGACTAGCTTAAATGAGCAGTTCTTC. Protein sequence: CSARGTSLNEQFF.

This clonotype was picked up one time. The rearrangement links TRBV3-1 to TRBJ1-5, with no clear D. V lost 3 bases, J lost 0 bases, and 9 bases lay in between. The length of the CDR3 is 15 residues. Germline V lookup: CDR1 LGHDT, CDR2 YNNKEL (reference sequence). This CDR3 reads CASSQGQYSNQPQHF. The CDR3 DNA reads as TGTGCCAGCAGCCAGGGTCAGTATAGCAATCAGCCCCAGCATTTT.

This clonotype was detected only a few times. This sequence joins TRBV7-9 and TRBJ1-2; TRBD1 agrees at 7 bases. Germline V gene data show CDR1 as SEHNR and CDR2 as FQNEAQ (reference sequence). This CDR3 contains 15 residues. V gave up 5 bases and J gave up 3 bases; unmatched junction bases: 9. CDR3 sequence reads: CASSKQGQVDYGYTF. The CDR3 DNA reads TGTGCCAGCAGCAAACAGGGGCAGGTGGACTATGGCTACACCTTC.

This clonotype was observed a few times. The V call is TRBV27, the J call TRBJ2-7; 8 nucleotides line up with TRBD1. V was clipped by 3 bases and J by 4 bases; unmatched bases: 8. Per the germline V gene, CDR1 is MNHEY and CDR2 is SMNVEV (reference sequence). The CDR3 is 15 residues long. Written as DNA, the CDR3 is TGTGCCAGCAGTTTGGCGCAGGGGGCTTTGTACGAGCAGTACTTC. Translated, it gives CASSLAQGALYEQYF.

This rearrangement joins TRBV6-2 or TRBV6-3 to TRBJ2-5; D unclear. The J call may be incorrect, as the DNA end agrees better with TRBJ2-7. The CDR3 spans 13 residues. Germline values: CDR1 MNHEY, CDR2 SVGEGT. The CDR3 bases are TGTGCCAGCAGTCATCCCCCGGCCTACGAGCAGTACTTC. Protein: CASSHPPAYEQYF.

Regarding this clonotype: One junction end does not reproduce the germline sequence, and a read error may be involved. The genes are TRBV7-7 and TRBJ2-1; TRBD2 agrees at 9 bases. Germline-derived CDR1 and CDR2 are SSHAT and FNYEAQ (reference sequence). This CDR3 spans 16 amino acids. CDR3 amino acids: CASSRAGGGSYNEQFF. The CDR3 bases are TGTGCTAGCAGTCGGGCGGGGGGGGGCTCCTACAATGAGCAGTTCTTC.

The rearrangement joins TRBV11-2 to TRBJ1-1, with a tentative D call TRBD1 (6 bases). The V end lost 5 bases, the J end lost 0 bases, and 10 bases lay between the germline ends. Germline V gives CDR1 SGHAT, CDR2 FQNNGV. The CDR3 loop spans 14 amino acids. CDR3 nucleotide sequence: TGTGCCAGCAGCGCACAGGGAATGAACACTGAAGCTTTCTTT. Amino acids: CASSAQGMNTEAFF.

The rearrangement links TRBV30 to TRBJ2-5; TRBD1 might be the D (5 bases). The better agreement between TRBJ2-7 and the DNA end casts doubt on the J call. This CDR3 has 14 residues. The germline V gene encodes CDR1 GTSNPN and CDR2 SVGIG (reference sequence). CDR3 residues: CAWNLGQGAYEQYF. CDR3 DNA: TGTGCCTGGAACCTAGGACAAGGGGCTTACGAGCAGTACTTC.

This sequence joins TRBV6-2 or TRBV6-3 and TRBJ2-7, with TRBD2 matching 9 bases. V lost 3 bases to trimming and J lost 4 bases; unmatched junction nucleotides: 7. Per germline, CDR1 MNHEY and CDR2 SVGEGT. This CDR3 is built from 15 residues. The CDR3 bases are TGTGCCAGCAGTTATCCGCCTAGCGGGAAGTACGAGCAGTACTTC. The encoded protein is CASSYPPSGKYEQYF.

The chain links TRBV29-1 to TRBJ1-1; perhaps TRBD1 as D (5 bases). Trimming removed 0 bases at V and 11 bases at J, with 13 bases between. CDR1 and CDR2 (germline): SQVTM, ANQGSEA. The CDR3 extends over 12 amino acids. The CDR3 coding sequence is TGCAGCGTTGAAGACCAGGGAGTGGTTGCTTTCTTT. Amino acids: CSVEDQGVVAFF.

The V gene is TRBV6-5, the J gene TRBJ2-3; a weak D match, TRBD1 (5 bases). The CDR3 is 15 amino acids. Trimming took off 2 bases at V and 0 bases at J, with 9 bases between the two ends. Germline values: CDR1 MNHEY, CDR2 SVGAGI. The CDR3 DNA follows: TGTGCCAGCAGTTACCCCAGGGTTAGCACAGATACGCAGTATTTT. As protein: CASSYPRVSTDTQYF.

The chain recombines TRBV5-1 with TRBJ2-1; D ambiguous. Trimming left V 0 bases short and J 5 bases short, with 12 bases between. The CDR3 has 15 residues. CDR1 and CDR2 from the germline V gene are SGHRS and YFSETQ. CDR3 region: CASSLGWSNHNEQFF. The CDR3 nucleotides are TGCGCCAGCAGCTTGGGGTGGTCCAATCACAATGAGCAGTTCTTC.

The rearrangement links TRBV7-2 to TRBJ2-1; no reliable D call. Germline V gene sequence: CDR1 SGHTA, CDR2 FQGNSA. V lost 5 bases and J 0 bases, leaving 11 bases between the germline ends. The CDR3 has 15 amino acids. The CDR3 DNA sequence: TGTGCCAGCAGCAACGACGCGAACTCCTACAATGAGCAGTTCTTC. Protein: CASSNDANSYNEQFF.

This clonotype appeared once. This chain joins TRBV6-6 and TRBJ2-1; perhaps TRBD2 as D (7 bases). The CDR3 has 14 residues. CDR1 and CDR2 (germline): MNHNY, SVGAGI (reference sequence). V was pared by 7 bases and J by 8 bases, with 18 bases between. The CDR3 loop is CASIRGGAGDEQFF. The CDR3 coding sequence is TGTGCCAGCATCCGTGGGGGGGCCGGGGATGAGCAGTTCTTC.

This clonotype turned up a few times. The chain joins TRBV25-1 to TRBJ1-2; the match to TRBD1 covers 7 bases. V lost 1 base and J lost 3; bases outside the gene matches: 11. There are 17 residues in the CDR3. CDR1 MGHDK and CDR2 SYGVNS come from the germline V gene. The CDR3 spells CASSESVRGSSDYGYTF. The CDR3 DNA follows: TGTGCCAGCAGTGAATCCGTCAGGGGGTCCTCGGACTATGGCTACACCTTC.